The T cell receptor (beta chain) under discussion was sequenced for a study of siplizumab effects on memory and regulatory T cells. Study-wide results and limits: In unstimulated cells, naive T cells appeared more diverse than memory T cells and seemed major alloresponse contributors. Researchers could not give a naive or memory phenotype to roughly 75-97% of proliferating CD4+ or CD8+ clones. Of the alloreactive clones, only a minor fraction mapped to unstimulated subsets.

Worth noting for this clone: Its specificity is not known.

Assay: immunoSEQ multiplex PCR; the TCRdb copy retains only in-frame clones and omits some. The sample carries approximately 50,000 clones, about 94% recorded once. Germline loops: CDR1 SGHDT, CDR2 YYEEEE. J lost 14 bases, V lost 3 bases, and 3 bases had no gene match. The CDR3 covers 11 residues. This sequence originates from a human donor in good health. The specimen was CD8+ T cells sorted from blood. This chain connects TRBV5-6 to TRBJ2-1; 9 bases map to TRBD1. CDR3 protein: CASSWDRAEFF. The CDR3 nucleotides are TGTGCCAGCAGCTGGGACAGGGCGGAGTTCTTC.